A selection of T cell receptor beta chains follows, all from one sample in a study of T cells in Graves' hyperthyroidism and ophthalmopathy. TCRdb reprocessed the multiplex PCR reads via MiXCR and lists one record per CDR3 protein. The sample shows about 610,000 distinct CDR3 sequences, around 46% of them seen only once. The sequenced material came from peripheral blood or thyroid tissue (not recorded which). These receptors originate from a woman between 18 and 29 years old with Graves' hyperthyroidism. The CDR3 runs from the conserved cysteine through the conserved F or W. Each record gives: clone size, V gene, J gene, D gene, CDR3 protein, CDR3 DNA. The D gene is left open where the match is weak. Clone size is shown for a subset of rows, as once, few, many or a class of expanded clone.

few	TRBV20-1	TRBJ2-1	NA	CSARSWSYNEQFF	TGCAGTGCCCGGAGCTGGTCTTACAATGAGCAGTTCTTC
many	TRBV7-7	TRBJ2-5	TRBD2	CASSLGLAGDETQYF	TGTGCTAGCAGCTTGGGACTAGCGGGAGATGAGACCCAGTACTTC
once	TRBV20-1	TRBJ2-7	TRBD2	CSGTSEGGEQYF	TGCAGTGGGACTAGCGAGGGAGGGGAGCAGTACTTC
NA	TRBV2	TRBJ2-2	NA	CASTLGVGAGELFF	TGTGCCAGCACCCTGGGAGTTGGGGCCGGGGAGCTGTTTTTT
NA	TRBV20-1	TRBJ1-1	NA	CSALEAGENTEAFF	TGCAGTGCCCTGGAGGCTGGGGAGAACACTGAAGCTTTCTTT
many	TRBV7-9	TRBJ1-1	NA	CASSPEDSTEAFF	TGTGCCAGCAGCCCTGAGGACTCGACTGAAGCTTTCTTT
NA	TRBV24-1	TRBJ2-7	NA	CATSDFRGEQYF	TGTGCCACCAGTGATTTTCGCGGCGAGCAGTACTTC
NA	TRBV20-1	TRBJ1-1	TRBD1	CSAGIGTAAFF	TGCAGTGCTGGGATCGGGACAGCGGCTTTCTTT
many	TRBV7-9	TRBJ2-7	TRBD2	CASSLSTGGDYEQYF	TGTGCCAGCAGCTTATCTACCGGGGGGGATTACGAGCAGTACTTC
few	TRBV19	TRBJ1-5	TRBD1	CASSIWQGAGQPQHF	TGTGCCAGTAGTATATGGCAGGGGGCAGGACAGCCCCAGCATTTT
many	TRBV29-1	TRBJ2-2	NA	CSVVRETYGGELFF	TGCAGCGTTGTGAGAGAGACGTATGGCGGGGAGCTGTTTTTT
many	TRBV20-1	TRBJ1-5	NA	CSFRDLNQPQHF	TGCAGTTTCCGGGACCTCAATCAGCCCCAGCATTTT
NA	TRBV2	TRBJ1-2	TRBD1	CARLGQGDYGYTF	TGTGCTAGACTGGGACAGGGGGACTATGGCTACACCTTC
NA	TRBV7-3	TRBJ2-1	TRBD1	CASSLGTGPYNEQFF	TGTGCCAGCAGCTTGGGGACAGGGCCCTACAATGAGCAGTTCTTC
NA	TRBV6-1	TRBJ2-2	TRBD1	CASSETGSGELFF	TGTGCCAGCAGTGAGACAGGGTCCGGGGAGCTGTTTTTT
many	TRBV5-8	TRBJ2-2	TRBD2	CASSLGGLAGATGELFF	TGTGCCAGCAGCTTGGGTGGACTAGCGGGAGCCACCGGGGAGCTGTTTTTT